Following are 12 T cell receptor beta chains from one sample sequenced in a study of T cell changes during pregnancy in multiple sclerosis. Produced via immunoSEQ multiplex PCR; TCRdb's table is partial and in-frame only. The table shows roughly 22,000 clones, with more than 75% occurring only once. Sample: CD4+ T cells from peripheral blood mononuclear cells, taken in the first trimester of pregnancy. The receptors stem from a female donor in good health, enrolled as a control in a pregnancy study.

The rearrangement joins TRBV7-2 to TRBJ1-1; TRBD1 is a possible D gene (5 bases). The germline V gene encodes CDR1 SGHTA and CDR2 FQGNSA. The CDR3 totals 14 residues. Trimming left V 3 bases short and J 0 bases short, with 8 bases between. The DNA for the CDR3 is TGTGCCAGCAGCTTGCAGGGTTTGAACACTGAAGCTTTCTTT. It yields the protein CASSLQGLNTEAFF. The variable domain in full, with the rest retrieved from reference TRBV7-2 and TRBJ1-1, is GAGVSQSPSNKVTEKGKDVELRCDPISGHTALYWYRQSLGQGLEFLIYFQGNSAPDKSGLPSDRFSAERTGGSVSTLTIQRTQQEDSAVYLCASSLQGLNTEAFFGQGTRLTVV.

The V call is TRBV7-2, the J call TRBJ1-4, with D unclear. This CDR3 has 16 amino acids. With 5 bases removed from V and 3 bases from J, the gap between germline ends came to 16 bases. Germline CDR1 SGHTA, CDR2 FQGNSA. CDR3 amino acids: CASSQAVGSSNEKLFF. CDR3 sequence (DNA): TGTGCCAGCAGCCAAGCCGTCGGGTCCTCTAATGAAAAACTGTTTTTT. The variable domain in full, with the rest retrieved from reference TRBV7-2 and TRBJ1-4, is GAGVSQSPSNKVTEKGKDVELRCDPISGHTALYWYRQSLGQGLEFLIYFQGNSAPDKSGLPSDRFSAERTGGSVSTLTIQRTQQEDSAVYLCASSQAVGSSNEKLFFGSGTQLSVL.

The genes are TRBV6-6 and TRBJ1-5; D may be TRBD1 (6 bases). The germline gives CDR1 MNHNY, CDR2 SVGAGI (reference sequence). The CDR3 has 16 amino acids. V was cut by 6 bases and J by 3 bases, with 18 bases left in between. CDR3 nucleotides: TGTGCCAGCAGATTTGAGGGGGAAGCTACCAATCAGCCCCAGCATTTT. Protein: CASRFEGEATNQPQHF.

This clone was picked up a small number of times. The chain couples TRBV28 to TRBJ2-7, with no clear D. The CDR3 length is 12 residues. Per germline, CDR1 MDHEN and CDR2 SYDVKM. Trimming left V 5 bases short and J 4 bases short, with 9 bases between. The CDR3 DNA follows: TGTGCCAGCAGTCCCCCGACTTACGAGCAGTACTTC. This codes for CASSPPTYEQYF.

V usage is TRBV29-1 and J usage is TRBJ1-2; unclear D gene. This CDR3 comprises 11 residues. Deletions cut 4 bases from V and 6 bases from J, with 9 bases between. The germline CDR1 and CDR2 sequences are SQVTM and ANQGSEA. In nucleotides, the CDR3 is TGCAGCGTTGGGCAGTCAGATGGCTACACCTTC. Amino acids: CSVGQSDGYTF.

This clone is a singleton in its sample. V is TRBV6-5 and J is TRBJ2-5, with 8 bases identical to TRBD2. Germline values: CDR1 MNHEY, CDR2 SVGAGI. Trimming at V came to 5 bases and at J to 9 bases, leaving 5 bases not matched to a gene. The CDR3 has 12 residues. Here the CDR3 DNA reads TGTGCCAGCAGTCAGGTCGGGGGGGCCCAGTACTTC. This gives the protein CASSQVGGAQYF.

The chain links TRBV9 to TRBJ1-6; D is perhaps TRBD1 (6 bases). The length of the CDR3 is 17 residues. V gave up 2 bases and J gave up 5 bases, with 17 bases separating them. From germline, CDR1 is SGDLS and CDR2 YYNGEE. The CDR3 spells CASSVDSGGMDNSPLHF. The DNA of the CDR3 is TGTGCCAGCAGCGTGGACTCGGGGGGCATGGATAATTCACCCCTCCACTTT.

V is TRBV7-9 and J is TRBJ2-7, with 9 bases lining up with TRBD1. CDR3 length equals 15 residues. In germline, CDR1 is SEHNR, CDR2 FQNEAQ (reference sequence). Trimming at V came to 5 bases and at J to 4 bases, leaving 9 bases not matched to a gene. Here the CDR3 reads CASSEGTGRGYEQYF. CDR3 nucleotides: TGTGCCAGCAGCGAAGGGACAGGGAGGGGGTACGAGCAGTACTTC.

The chain couples TRBV5-8 to TRBJ2-3; 8 positions match TRBD2. J was trimmed by 3 bases and V by 0 bases; bases with no gene match: 3. The CDR3 extends over 15 amino acids. The germline V gene encodes CDR1 SGHTS and CDR2 YDEGEE. CDR3: CASSLVAGKTDTQYF. CDR3 DNA: TGTGCCAGCAGCTTGGTAGCGGGGAAGACAGATACGCAGTATTTT.

The CDR3 bases are TGTGCCAGCAGCCCCGGACTAGCGGGAGTCCCCTACGAGCAGTACTTC. Its translation: CASSPGLAGVPYEQYF. The rearrangement uses TRBV9 and TRBJ2-7; TRBD2 agrees at 13 bases. This CDR3 contains 16 residues. V was clipped by 4 bases and J by 2 bases; unmatched bases: 6. Germline values: CDR1 SGDLS, CDR2 YYNGEE.

V gene TRBV27 combines with J gene TRBJ1-6; 7 bases fit TRBD1. Germline CDR1 is MNHEY and CDR2 is SMNVEV (reference sequence). The ends lost 3 bases at V and 7 bases at J; junction bases unmatched: 6. This CDR3 region has 15 residues. The CDR3 sequence is CASSFGDRRNSPLHF. Written as DNA, the CDR3 is TGTGCCAGCAGTTTTGGGGACAGAAGAAATTCACCCCTCCACTTT.

This clone occurred once. This chain uses TRBV7-9 with TRBJ2-3; 7 bases agree with TRBD2. The V and J ends lost 3 bases and 5 bases, in that order; junction bases with no gene match: 14. The CDR3 has 17 amino acids. The germline gives CDR1 SEHNR, CDR2 FQNEAQ (reference sequence). The CDR3 sequence is CASSFRLALNPIDTQYF. The CDR3 coding sequence is TGTGCCAGCAGCTTCCGACTAGCCCTAAACCCCATAGATACGCAGTATTTT.